Detailed here is one T cell receptor (beta chain). Which antigen it targets is not known. No much larger clonotype is one base removed from it; base qualities were not supplied. At one collaborating source in Seattle, patients were enrolled during active infection and were followed longitudinally through the course of disease. Each collaborating institution followed its own protocols to collect whole blood in K2EDTA tubes. Collaborator samples were shipped for TCRbeta analysis as frozen whole blood, isolated PBMCs, or DNA extracted from either sample type. The source of the sample is a study of blood T cell repertoires in COVID-19 (dated by TCRdb to the early 2020s). Concerning the study at large: Samples from collaborators originated in the United States, Italy and Spain and spanned both the acute and convalescent phases of COVID-19. The material from the prospective study consisted of cDNA or gDNA derived from T cells, B-cell-depleted T cells, or PBMCs. Deeply sampled blood TCRbeta repertoires from subjects exposed to, actively infected with, or recovered from COVID-19 were included in the dataset. The repertoires were released in a freely available public database intended as a resource for research on the immune response to SARS-CoV-2. Samples were obtained from the ongoing ImmuneRACE study (first 160 participants) and from about 1,300 subjects provided by 6 global collaborators. Nearly every sample came with metadata listing a de-identified subject ID, COVID-19 status, age in years and sex. Where HLA class I and class II types were available, the types were taken from metadata supplied by the sample provider, not from assay-based typing. Here is what the overall study found, with its caveats: How much clinical and demographic metadata was included differed by source and by participant, and the metadata was provided uncurated.

The junction carries 12 bases between V and J, which are trimmed by 5 bases and 8 bases respectively. The CDR3 runs 12 residues from the cysteine to the phenylalanine. The kept DNA is CDR3 alone, 36 bases in frame from the first base. The germline V gene encodes CDR1 MNHEY and CDR2 SVGAGI. TCRbeta CDR3 regions were amplified from genomic DNA using the immunoSEQ Assay, a bias-controlled multiplex PCR. As for the authors' bioinformatics: The number of nucleated cells in each sample was estimated by amplification of reference gene primers within the assay. Sequence reads were collapsed and filtered to measure the absolute abundance of every unique TCRbeta CDR3 rearrangement. For each sample, productive Simpson clonality was calculated by taking the square root of Simpson's diversity index across productive rearrangements. The source is immuneACCESS, and TCRdb retained only in-frame sequences with V and J called. Part of the clones is not carried over; for the studies checked, unresolved V genes explain less than half of this, and the remainder is unexplained. V, J and clone size are taken as reported in that table, and D and trimming were inferred from the DNA itself. The sample records fewer than 200,000 clones, 70% to 85% of which are singletons. Around 7% of the sample is held by the ten biggest clonotypes.

The chain is made from TRBV6-5 and TRBJ1-2; matching of 6 bases hints at TRBD1 as the D gene. The receptor was derived from a woman between 35 and 50 years old with COVID-19, enrolled during active disease. The sequenced sample was peripheral blood. The nucleotide sequence reads TGTGCCAGCAGTAATCCGAGGGGGGGCTACACCTTC. Its product reads: CASSNPRGGYTF.